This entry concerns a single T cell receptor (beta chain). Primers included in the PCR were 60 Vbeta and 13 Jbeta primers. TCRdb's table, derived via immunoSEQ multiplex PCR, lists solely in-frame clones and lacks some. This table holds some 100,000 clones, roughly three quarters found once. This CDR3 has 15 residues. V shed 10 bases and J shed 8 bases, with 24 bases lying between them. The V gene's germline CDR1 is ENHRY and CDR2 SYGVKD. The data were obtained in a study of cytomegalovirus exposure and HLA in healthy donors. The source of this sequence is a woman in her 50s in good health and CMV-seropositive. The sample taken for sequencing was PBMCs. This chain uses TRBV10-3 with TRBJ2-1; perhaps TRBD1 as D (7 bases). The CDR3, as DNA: TGTGCCACATACGAGGCGGCAGGGGGGCCGGATGAGCAGTTCTTC. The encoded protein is CATYEAAGGPDEQFF.